This T cell receptor beta chain was profiled in a study of T cell responses to AZD1222 COVID-19 vaccine. Remarks on this clone: Its antigen is currently unknown.

Clones were sequenced by immunoSEQ multiplex PCR, and TCRdb holds only the in-frame ones, with some missing. In the table there are tens of thousands of clones, more than 85% of which are singletons. General observations from the study: In the spike-specific TCR repertoire, nearly half reportedly target unmutated variant regions. Mapped onto spike, vaccine-associated CD4 TCRs spanned it and were dominant at 160-218 and 743-854. It should be noted that donors were predominantly white British and more often female, and clonal diversity was possibly underestimated.

This receptor was taken from an adult who received the AZD1222 COVID-19 vaccine. This specimen was peripheral blood, taken 28 days after the second AZD1222 dose.

CDR3 protein: CASSPGGFGEQYF. DNA for the CDR3: TGTGCCAGCAGCCCCGGGGGGTTTGGCGAGCAGTACTTC. The gene calls are TRBV6-2 or TRBV6-3 and TRBJ2-7; 7 positions agree with TRBD2. The CDR3 runs to 13 residues. Trimming removed 6 bases from V and 6 bases from J; junction bases left unmatched: 8. The germline V gene encodes CDR1 MNHEY and CDR2 SVGEGT.